This passage covers 22 T cell receptor beta chains from one sample sequenced in a study of ipilimumab plus nivolumab after autologous stem cell transplantation. TCRdb's copy holds only in-frame clones and misses some; the assay was immunoSEQ multiplex PCR. Of approximately 15,000 clones listed, about four fifths are singletons. Here the sequenced sample was PBMCs, taken in a trial of ipilimumab plus nivolumab as post-transplant consolidation. Source of these receptors: a male donor with primary mediastinal lymphoma.

The chain is built from TRBV7-3 and TRBJ1-1; D ambiguous. The CDR3 consists of 15 residues. The V gene's germline CDR1 is SGHTA and CDR2 FQGTGA. Trimming removed 2 bases at V and 3 bases at J, with 13 bases between. CDR3 DNA sequence: TGTGCCAGCAGCTTAGCCCAGCGGCCAGACACTGAAGCTTTCTTT. It yields the protein CASSLAQRPDTEAFF.

The rearrangement uses TRBV5-1 and TRBJ2-5, with TRBD2 identical over 7 bases. CDR1 is SGHRS, CDR2 YFSETQ, per germline. The V segment lost 9 bases and the J segment 3 bases; nucleotides outside the gene matches: 14. The CDR3 spans 15 residues. The CDR3 loop is CANPGNWGREETQYF. The CDR3 DNA reads TGCGCCAACCCCGGTAACTGGGGGAGGGAAGAGACCCAGTACTTC.

This clone came up a few times. The genes are TRBV11-2 and TRBJ1-1; tentative D call: TRBD1 (5 bases). V dropped 0 bases and J dropped 0 bases, with 8 bases sitting between them. The CDR3 sequence is 15 residues long. Germline V gene lookup returns CDR1 SGHAT and CDR2 FQNNGV. Written as DNA, the CDR3 is TGTGCCAGCAGCTTAGATCCGGGGGTGAACACTGAAGCTTTCTTT. Its translation: CASSLDPGVNTEAFF.

This clone has a handful of counts. The rearrangement links TRBV2 to TRBJ1-1; 7 bases map to TRBD1. Germline trimming cut 9 bases from V and 1 base from J; bases unmatched to any gene: 5. Germline CDR1 and CDR2: SNHLY and FYNNEI. The CDR3 contains 13 residues. This chain's CDR3 is CARDRAENTEAFF. As DNA, the CDR3 is TGTGCCAGAGACAGGGCCGAGAACACTGAAGCTTTCTTT.

A note on this clone: The sample has other DNA sequences that encode this CDR3 too. The rearrangement links TRBV4-1 to TRBJ2-3; maybe TRBD1 (5 bases). The V gene's germline CDR1 is MGHRA and CDR2 YSYEKL. This CDR3 has 15 residues. V lost 0 bases and J lost 0, with 7 bases in between. The CDR3 DNA reads as TGCGCCAGCAGCCAAGAAGGGGCTAGCACAGATACGCAGTATTTT. Translation: CASSQEGASTDTQYF.

J is TRBJ2-1 and V is TRBV5-4; 10 positions match TRBD2. Germline V lookup: CDR1 SGHNT, CDR2 YYREEE (reference sequence). The CDR3 runs 16 residues. V lost 4 bases and J lost 1; bases outside the gene matches: 5. CDR3 sequence: CASSIVTSGSYNEQFF. CDR3 coding DNA: TGTGCCAGCAGCATTGTGACTAGCGGGTCCTACAATGAGCAGTTCTTC. The complete variable domain, with remaining parts taken from reference TRBV5-4 and TRBJ2-1, reads ETGVTQSPTHLIKTRGQQVTLRCSSQSGHNTVSWYQQALGQGPQFIFQYYREEENGRGNFPPRFSGLQFPNYSSELNVNALELDDSALYLCASSIVTSGSYNEQFFGPGTRLTVL.

J is TRBJ2-2 and V is TRBV30; the D gene could be TRBD1 or TRBD2 (7 bases each). CDR1 and CDR2 from the germline V gene are GTSNPN and SVGIG (reference sequence). CDR3 length equals 17 residues. CDR3 region: CASNREGAAMRTGELFF. CDR3 DNA sequence: TGTGCTTCCAACAGGGAGGGGGCGGCGATGCGCACCGGGGAGCTGTTTTTT.

J is TRBJ1-5 and V is TRBV2; D might be TRBD1 (6 bases). CDR1 SNHLY and CDR2 FYNNEI come from the germline V gene. Trimming stripped 5 bases from V and 2 bases from J, with 22 bases between. This CDR3 spans 18 amino acids. This CDR3 reads CASSFRSGGREGNQPQHF. Written as DNA, the CDR3 is TGTGCCAGCAGTTTCCGCAGCGGGGGGCGGGAGGGCAATCAGCCCCAGCATTTT.

This chain uses TRBV7-9 with TRBJ2-5; 12 bases are a match to TRBD2. V gave up 5 bases and J gave up 2 bases; unmatched junction bases: 9. CDR1 is SEHNR and CDR2 is FQNEAQ in the germline V gene (reference sequence). This CDR3 comprises 17 residues. CDR3 sequence reads: CASSTELAGGLQETQYF. CDR3 bases: TGTGCCAGCAGCACAGAACTAGCGGGGGGCCTTCAAGAGACCCAGTACTTC.

The chain recombines TRBV11-1 with TRBJ1-4, with unresolved D. Per germline, CDR1 SGHAT and CDR2 FQDESV (reference sequence). V was cut by 1 base and J by 10 bases, with 4 bases left in between. The CDR3 runs 11 residues. CDR3 bases: TGTGCCAGCAGCTTAGAAGGAAAACTGTTTTTT. Residues: CASSLEGKLFF.

The CDR3 spells CASSSEETQYF. CDR3 sequence (DNA): TGTGCCAGCAGCTCGGAAGAGACCCAGTACTTC. The chain joins TRBV7-2 to TRBJ2-5; D is ambiguous. CDR1 SGHTA and CDR2 FQGNSA come from the germline V gene. Trimming took off 4 bases at V and 3 bases at J, with 3 bases between the two ends. This CDR3 contains 11 residues.

This chain joins TRBV6-1 and TRBJ1-3, with D unclear. V was clipped by 2 bases and J by 0 bases, with 14 bases between them. The CDR3 loop spans 17 amino acids. The germline CDR1 and CDR2 sequences are MNHNS and SASEGT. CDR3 sequence (DNA): TGTGCCAGCAGTGAATACCCTTCAACCTTCTCTGGAAACACCATATATTTT. Protein product: CASSEYPSTFSGNTIYF.

This sequence joins TRBV28 and TRBJ1-3; D unresolved. The V end was cut by 4 bases, the J end by 0 bases, with 10 bases between. The CDR3 contains 15 residues. The germline V gene has CDR1 MDHEN and CDR2 SYDVKM. The CDR3 spells CASSSVGGSGNTIYF. The CDR3 bases are TGTGCCAGCAGTTCAGTTGGTGGCTCTGGAAACACCATATATTTT.

The chain has TRBV7-9 and TRBJ1-2; 8 bases are a match to TRBD1. The J segment lost 4 bases and the V segment lost 6 bases, leaving 7 bases of the junction unmatched. This CDR3 spans 14 amino acids. Looked up from germline, CDR1 is SEHNR and CDR2 is FQNEAQ (reference sequence). The CDR3 protein is CASSHGQGGYGYTF. CDR3 sequence (DNA): TGTGCCAGCAGTCATGGACAGGGTGGCTATGGCTACACCTTC.

The chain links TRBV2 to TRBJ1-6, with 8 nucleotides matching TRBD1. Germline V gene sequence: CDR1 SNHLY, CDR2 FYNNEI. The CDR3 covers 14 residues. Germline trimming cut 4 bases from V and 5 bases from J; bases unmatched to any gene: 1. The CDR3: CASSGQGNNSPLHF. The DNA of the CDR3 is TGTGCCAGCAGTGGACAGGGGAATAATTCACCCCTCCACTTT.

This clone is a singleton in its sample. The rearrangement uses TRBV10-1 and TRBJ2-6; TRBD1 aligns across 9 bases. Germline CDR1 WNHNN, CDR2 SYGVQD (reference sequence). The trim removed 6 bases at V and 0 bases at J, leaving 6 bases unmatched. The CDR3 is made up of 17 amino acids. For the CDR3, the DNA is TGCGCCAGCAGCCCGGGACAGGGAAACTCTGGGGCCAACGTCCTGACTTTC. It yields the protein CASSPGQGNSGANVLTF.

The chain recombines TRBV28 with TRBJ2-7, with TRBD2 matching over 8 bases. The ends lost 5 bases at V and 5 bases at J; junction bases unmatched: 5. This CDR3 spans 13 amino acids. Per the germline V gene, CDR1 is MDHEN and CDR2 is SYDVKM. The DNA for the CDR3 is TGTGCCAGCAGTCCGGGGGGGCTGCACGAGCAGTACTTC. Protein product: CASSPGGLHEQYF.

By share, this clone counts as large. This chain links TRBV16 with TRBJ1-4; 8 bases agree with TRBD1. The CDR3 sequence is 15 residues long. V lost 4 bases, J lost 0 bases, and 1 base stayed unmatched. Germline CDR1 reads KGHSY; CDR2 reads FQNENV. Here the CDR3 reads CASSRQGSTNEKLFF. Here the CDR3 DNA reads TGTGCCAGCAGCCGACAGGGGTCAACTAATGAAAAACTGTTTTTT.

In its sample, this clone is medium-sized. This chain uses TRBV11-2 with TRBJ2-2, with D tentatively TRBD1 or TRBD2 (7 bases each). Per the germline V gene, CDR1 is SGHAT and CDR2 is FQNNGV. Trimming took off 11 bases at V and 3 bases at J, with 22 bases between the two ends. The CDR3 consists of 16 residues. The DNA for the CDR3 is TGTGCCTCCCGCCAGGGGGGGAGGCGGGACACCGGGGAGCTGTTTTTT. Translating it yields CASRQGGRRDTGELFF.

The rearrangement links TRBV2 to TRBJ1-1; D remains unclear. V gave up 5 bases and J gave up 1 base, with 14 bases separating them. This CDR3 has 15 residues. Germline V gives CDR1 SNHLY, CDR2 FYNNEI. Here the CDR3 reads CASSPSRATNTEAFF. The CDR3, as DNA: TGTGCCAGCAGTCCGAGTCGGGCCACGAACACTGAAGCTTTCTTT.

The chain uses TRBV14 and TRBJ1-3, with 8 bases identical to TRBD1. The CDR3 runs to 16 residues. With 6 bases clipped from V and 1 base from J, the junction kept 8 bases outside the gene matches. CDR1 is SGHDN and CDR2 is FVKESK in the germline V gene. CDR3 residues: CASSSFRGQSGNTIYF. CDR3 DNA: TGTGCCAGCAGTTCCTTCAGGGGGCAGTCTGGAAACACCATATATTTT.

By share of the sample, this clone is medium-sized. In DNA, the CDR3 is TGTGCCAGTAGTCTCGGGGATGAGCAGTTCTTC. Protein product: CASSLGDEQFF. The J gene is TRBJ2-1, the V gene TRBV19; a possible D gene is TRBD2 (5 bases). Germline values: CDR1 LNHDA, CDR2 SQIVND (reference sequence). V was pared by 5 bases and J by 8 bases, with 7 bases between. This CDR3 has 11 residues.